The T cell receptor delta chain described here comes from a study of gamma-delta T cells after stem cell transplantation. TCRdb applied CATT to the RT-PCR reads for clone calling. The sample includes about 1,700 delta-chain clones, roughly 4.6% of them seen just once. Sample share makes this clone medium-sized (0.01 to 0.1%). The receptor was derived from a human donor. It is not recorded whose cells these are; they may come from a transplant donor. The sequenced sample consisted of gamma-delta T cells.

CDR3 in DNA: TGTGCCTGTGACACCCTGGGGGAACGACCGTCAGACACCGATAAACTCATCTTT. It translates to CACDTLGERPSDTDKLIF. This chain joins TRDV2 and TRDJ1, with 8 bases that match TRDD3. The CDR3 is 18 amino acids. Germline V CDR1 and CDR2: GEAIGNYY, EKD. Trimming removed 0 bases from V and 0 bases from J; junction bases left unmatched: 11.